The 9 T cell receptor beta chains given below trace back to one sample, sequenced in a study of blood T cell repertoires in COVID-19. The table came from immunoSEQ multiplex PCR; TCRdb's copy has only in-frame clones and leaves some out. The sample includes around 140,000 clones, approximately 90% of them seen just once. Sequenced sample: peripheral blood. These receptors were taken from a man aged 50-60 years with active or convalescent COVID-19.

In nucleotides, the CDR3 is TGTGCCAGCAGCCCCGGACAGTTTAACTACGAGCAGTACTTC. The encoded protein is CASSPGQFNYEQYF. The chain uses TRBV3-1 (or the pseudogene TRBV3-2) and TRBJ2-7, with D tentatively TRBD1 (6 bases). The V and J ends lost 4 bases and 3 bases respectively, with 13 bases between them. Germline-derived CDR1 and CDR2 are LGHDT and YNNKEL (reference sequence). The CDR3 spans 14 residues.

V is TRBV19 and J is TRBJ2-2; the D gene is possibly TRBD2 (6 bases). V gave up 0 bases and J gave up 4 bases, with 9 bases separating them. This CDR3 spans 15 amino acids. The V gene's germline CDR1 is LNHDA and CDR2 SQIVND (reference sequence). CDR3 nucleotide sequence: TGTGCCAGTAGTATAGATGGAGGGGCCACCGGGGAGCTGTTTTTT. This translates into CASSIDGGATGELFF.

The CDR3 nucleotides are TGTGCCAGCAGTGAACCTTCCGACAGAAGCCCCTACGAGCAGTACTTC. As protein: CASSEPSDRSPYEQYF. This rearrangement joins TRBV2 to TRBJ2-7, with D possibly matching TRBD1 (5 bases). Germline CDR1 is SNHLY and CDR2 is FYNNEI. The CDR3 covers 16 residues. The V gene lost 2 bases and the J gene lost 2 bases, with 16 bases spanning the gap.

The J gene is TRBJ1-5, the V gene TRBV5-1; D gene unclear. Trimming removed 0 bases from V and 1 base from J, with 5 bases in between. The CDR3 has 14 residues. Germline loops: CDR1 SGHRS, CDR2 YFSETQ. The CDR3, as DNA: TGCGCCAGCAGCTTGGGGCAGAGCAATCAGCCCCAGCATTTT. As protein: CASSLGQSNQPQHF.

The genes are TRBV19 and TRBJ1-2; TRBD1 matches 8 bases. The junction had 8 bases not matched to a gene; V was cut back by 2 bases and J by 0 bases. The CDR3 has 17 residues. In germline, CDR1 is LNHDA, CDR2 SQIVND (reference sequence). For the CDR3, the DNA is TGTGCCAGTAGTATACGGGGACAGGCGCTCGCTAACTATGGCTACACCTTC. This translates into CASSIRGQALANYGYTF.

The chain recombines TRBV4-1 with TRBJ1-2; 7 bases map to TRBD1. Germline V gives CDR1 MGHRA, CDR2 YSYEKL. The V and J ends lost 1 base and 2 bases, in that order; junction bases with no gene match: 7. This CDR3 comprises 16 residues. CDR3 nucleotides: TGCGCCAGCAGCCAAGCCCCGGCGGACAGGAACTATGGCTACACCTTC. This translates into CASSQAPADRNYGYTF.

V and J are TRBV20-1 and TRBJ2-2; 9 nucleotides agree with TRBD1. The CDR3 has 13 amino acids. Germline V CDR1 and CDR2: DFQATT, SNEGSKA (reference sequence). V lost 3 bases and J lost 7; bases outside the gene matches: 3. CDR3 in amino acids: CSASGTGHGELFF. The CDR3, as DNA: TGCAGTGCTAGTGGGACAGGGCACGGGGAGCTGTTTTTT.

The rearrangement uses TRBV7-2 and TRBJ2-5, with TRBD1 matching 8 bases. Trimming at V came to 0 bases and at J to 5 bases, leaving 8 bases not matched to a gene. CDR3 length equals 16 residues. CDR1 and CDR2 (germline): SGHTA, FQGNSA. The CDR3 spells CASSLAWTGTKETQYF. In DNA, the CDR3 is TGTGCCAGCAGCTTAGCTTGGACAGGGACAAAGGAGACCCAGTACTTC. Full variable domain (remainder filled in from reference TRBV7-2 and TRBJ2-5): GAGVSQSPSNKVTEKGKDVELRCDPISGHTALYWYRQSLGQGLEFLIYFQGNSAPDKSGLPSDRFSAERTGGSVSTLTIQRTQQEDSAVYLCASSLAWTGTKETQYFGPGTRLLVL.

The rearrangement links TRBV29-1 to TRBJ2-7, with D possibly TRBD1 on 6 matching bases. Germline CDR1 and CDR2: SQVTM and ANQGSEA. CDR3 length equals 12 residues. Trimming took 4 bases from V and 2 from J, leaving 9 bases between them. In DNA form, the CDR3 reads TGCAGCGTTGGGGACACCGCCTACGAGCAGTACTTC. It specifies CSVGDTAYEQYF.